The 4 T cell receptor beta chains reported below all come from one sample, sequenced in a study of CD39 and CD103 CD8 tumor-infiltrating T cells. The assay was immunoSEQ multiplex PCR, and TCRdb's table has in-frame clones only and misses some. The data contain several hundred clones, roughly 72% of them singletons. What was sequenced was CD39+ CD103+ CD8+ T cells sorted from the tumor. Subset in this sample: CD103+CD39+ double-positive CD45RA- CD8 T cells. The origin of the receptors is a human donor with head and neck squamous cell carcinoma.

The chain links TRBV4-3 to TRBJ2-3, with 9 bases fitting TRBD1. The CDR3 has 15 amino acids. The germline V gene has CDR1 LGHNA and CDR2 YSLEER. The V segment lost 4 bases and the J segment 4 bases; nucleotides outside the gene matches: 6. CDR3 nucleotides: TGCGCCAGCAGCCCTTCGGGACAGGGACCAGATACGCAGTATTTT. This sequence encodes CASSPSGQGPDTQYF.

The genes are TRBV7-2 and TRBJ1-2; D remains unclear. The V gene's germline CDR1 is SGHTA and CDR2 FQGNSA. This CDR3 spans 13 amino acids. With 0 bases removed from V and 2 bases from J, the gap between germline ends came to 4 bases. CDR3 protein: CASSLARNYGYTF. In DNA form, the CDR3 reads TGTGCCAGCAGCTTAGCCAGAAACTATGGCTACACCTTC.

The chain has TRBV7-8 and TRBJ2-3; 10 nucleotides agree with TRBD2. The CDR3 runs 16 residues. Germline V lookup: CDR1 SGHVS, CDR2 FQNEAQ. With 4 bases clipped from V and 4 bases from J, the junction kept 8 bases outside the gene matches. The CDR3 nucleotides are TGTGCCAGCAGCTCAATGAGCGGGGGGGCAGCAGATACGCAGTATTTT. Encoded protein: CASSSMSGGAADTQYF.

By share, this clone ranks as large. The chain couples TRBV7-9 to TRBJ1-1; 8 bases are a match to TRBD1. Germline CDR1 and CDR2: SEHNR and FQNEAQ (reference sequence). CDR3 length equals 12 residues. V dropped 5 bases and J dropped 7; count of bases not matched to a gene: 3. The CDR3 DNA follows: TGTGCCAGCAGCACTGACAGGGGTGAAGCTTTCTTT. Translating it yields CASSTDRGEAFF.